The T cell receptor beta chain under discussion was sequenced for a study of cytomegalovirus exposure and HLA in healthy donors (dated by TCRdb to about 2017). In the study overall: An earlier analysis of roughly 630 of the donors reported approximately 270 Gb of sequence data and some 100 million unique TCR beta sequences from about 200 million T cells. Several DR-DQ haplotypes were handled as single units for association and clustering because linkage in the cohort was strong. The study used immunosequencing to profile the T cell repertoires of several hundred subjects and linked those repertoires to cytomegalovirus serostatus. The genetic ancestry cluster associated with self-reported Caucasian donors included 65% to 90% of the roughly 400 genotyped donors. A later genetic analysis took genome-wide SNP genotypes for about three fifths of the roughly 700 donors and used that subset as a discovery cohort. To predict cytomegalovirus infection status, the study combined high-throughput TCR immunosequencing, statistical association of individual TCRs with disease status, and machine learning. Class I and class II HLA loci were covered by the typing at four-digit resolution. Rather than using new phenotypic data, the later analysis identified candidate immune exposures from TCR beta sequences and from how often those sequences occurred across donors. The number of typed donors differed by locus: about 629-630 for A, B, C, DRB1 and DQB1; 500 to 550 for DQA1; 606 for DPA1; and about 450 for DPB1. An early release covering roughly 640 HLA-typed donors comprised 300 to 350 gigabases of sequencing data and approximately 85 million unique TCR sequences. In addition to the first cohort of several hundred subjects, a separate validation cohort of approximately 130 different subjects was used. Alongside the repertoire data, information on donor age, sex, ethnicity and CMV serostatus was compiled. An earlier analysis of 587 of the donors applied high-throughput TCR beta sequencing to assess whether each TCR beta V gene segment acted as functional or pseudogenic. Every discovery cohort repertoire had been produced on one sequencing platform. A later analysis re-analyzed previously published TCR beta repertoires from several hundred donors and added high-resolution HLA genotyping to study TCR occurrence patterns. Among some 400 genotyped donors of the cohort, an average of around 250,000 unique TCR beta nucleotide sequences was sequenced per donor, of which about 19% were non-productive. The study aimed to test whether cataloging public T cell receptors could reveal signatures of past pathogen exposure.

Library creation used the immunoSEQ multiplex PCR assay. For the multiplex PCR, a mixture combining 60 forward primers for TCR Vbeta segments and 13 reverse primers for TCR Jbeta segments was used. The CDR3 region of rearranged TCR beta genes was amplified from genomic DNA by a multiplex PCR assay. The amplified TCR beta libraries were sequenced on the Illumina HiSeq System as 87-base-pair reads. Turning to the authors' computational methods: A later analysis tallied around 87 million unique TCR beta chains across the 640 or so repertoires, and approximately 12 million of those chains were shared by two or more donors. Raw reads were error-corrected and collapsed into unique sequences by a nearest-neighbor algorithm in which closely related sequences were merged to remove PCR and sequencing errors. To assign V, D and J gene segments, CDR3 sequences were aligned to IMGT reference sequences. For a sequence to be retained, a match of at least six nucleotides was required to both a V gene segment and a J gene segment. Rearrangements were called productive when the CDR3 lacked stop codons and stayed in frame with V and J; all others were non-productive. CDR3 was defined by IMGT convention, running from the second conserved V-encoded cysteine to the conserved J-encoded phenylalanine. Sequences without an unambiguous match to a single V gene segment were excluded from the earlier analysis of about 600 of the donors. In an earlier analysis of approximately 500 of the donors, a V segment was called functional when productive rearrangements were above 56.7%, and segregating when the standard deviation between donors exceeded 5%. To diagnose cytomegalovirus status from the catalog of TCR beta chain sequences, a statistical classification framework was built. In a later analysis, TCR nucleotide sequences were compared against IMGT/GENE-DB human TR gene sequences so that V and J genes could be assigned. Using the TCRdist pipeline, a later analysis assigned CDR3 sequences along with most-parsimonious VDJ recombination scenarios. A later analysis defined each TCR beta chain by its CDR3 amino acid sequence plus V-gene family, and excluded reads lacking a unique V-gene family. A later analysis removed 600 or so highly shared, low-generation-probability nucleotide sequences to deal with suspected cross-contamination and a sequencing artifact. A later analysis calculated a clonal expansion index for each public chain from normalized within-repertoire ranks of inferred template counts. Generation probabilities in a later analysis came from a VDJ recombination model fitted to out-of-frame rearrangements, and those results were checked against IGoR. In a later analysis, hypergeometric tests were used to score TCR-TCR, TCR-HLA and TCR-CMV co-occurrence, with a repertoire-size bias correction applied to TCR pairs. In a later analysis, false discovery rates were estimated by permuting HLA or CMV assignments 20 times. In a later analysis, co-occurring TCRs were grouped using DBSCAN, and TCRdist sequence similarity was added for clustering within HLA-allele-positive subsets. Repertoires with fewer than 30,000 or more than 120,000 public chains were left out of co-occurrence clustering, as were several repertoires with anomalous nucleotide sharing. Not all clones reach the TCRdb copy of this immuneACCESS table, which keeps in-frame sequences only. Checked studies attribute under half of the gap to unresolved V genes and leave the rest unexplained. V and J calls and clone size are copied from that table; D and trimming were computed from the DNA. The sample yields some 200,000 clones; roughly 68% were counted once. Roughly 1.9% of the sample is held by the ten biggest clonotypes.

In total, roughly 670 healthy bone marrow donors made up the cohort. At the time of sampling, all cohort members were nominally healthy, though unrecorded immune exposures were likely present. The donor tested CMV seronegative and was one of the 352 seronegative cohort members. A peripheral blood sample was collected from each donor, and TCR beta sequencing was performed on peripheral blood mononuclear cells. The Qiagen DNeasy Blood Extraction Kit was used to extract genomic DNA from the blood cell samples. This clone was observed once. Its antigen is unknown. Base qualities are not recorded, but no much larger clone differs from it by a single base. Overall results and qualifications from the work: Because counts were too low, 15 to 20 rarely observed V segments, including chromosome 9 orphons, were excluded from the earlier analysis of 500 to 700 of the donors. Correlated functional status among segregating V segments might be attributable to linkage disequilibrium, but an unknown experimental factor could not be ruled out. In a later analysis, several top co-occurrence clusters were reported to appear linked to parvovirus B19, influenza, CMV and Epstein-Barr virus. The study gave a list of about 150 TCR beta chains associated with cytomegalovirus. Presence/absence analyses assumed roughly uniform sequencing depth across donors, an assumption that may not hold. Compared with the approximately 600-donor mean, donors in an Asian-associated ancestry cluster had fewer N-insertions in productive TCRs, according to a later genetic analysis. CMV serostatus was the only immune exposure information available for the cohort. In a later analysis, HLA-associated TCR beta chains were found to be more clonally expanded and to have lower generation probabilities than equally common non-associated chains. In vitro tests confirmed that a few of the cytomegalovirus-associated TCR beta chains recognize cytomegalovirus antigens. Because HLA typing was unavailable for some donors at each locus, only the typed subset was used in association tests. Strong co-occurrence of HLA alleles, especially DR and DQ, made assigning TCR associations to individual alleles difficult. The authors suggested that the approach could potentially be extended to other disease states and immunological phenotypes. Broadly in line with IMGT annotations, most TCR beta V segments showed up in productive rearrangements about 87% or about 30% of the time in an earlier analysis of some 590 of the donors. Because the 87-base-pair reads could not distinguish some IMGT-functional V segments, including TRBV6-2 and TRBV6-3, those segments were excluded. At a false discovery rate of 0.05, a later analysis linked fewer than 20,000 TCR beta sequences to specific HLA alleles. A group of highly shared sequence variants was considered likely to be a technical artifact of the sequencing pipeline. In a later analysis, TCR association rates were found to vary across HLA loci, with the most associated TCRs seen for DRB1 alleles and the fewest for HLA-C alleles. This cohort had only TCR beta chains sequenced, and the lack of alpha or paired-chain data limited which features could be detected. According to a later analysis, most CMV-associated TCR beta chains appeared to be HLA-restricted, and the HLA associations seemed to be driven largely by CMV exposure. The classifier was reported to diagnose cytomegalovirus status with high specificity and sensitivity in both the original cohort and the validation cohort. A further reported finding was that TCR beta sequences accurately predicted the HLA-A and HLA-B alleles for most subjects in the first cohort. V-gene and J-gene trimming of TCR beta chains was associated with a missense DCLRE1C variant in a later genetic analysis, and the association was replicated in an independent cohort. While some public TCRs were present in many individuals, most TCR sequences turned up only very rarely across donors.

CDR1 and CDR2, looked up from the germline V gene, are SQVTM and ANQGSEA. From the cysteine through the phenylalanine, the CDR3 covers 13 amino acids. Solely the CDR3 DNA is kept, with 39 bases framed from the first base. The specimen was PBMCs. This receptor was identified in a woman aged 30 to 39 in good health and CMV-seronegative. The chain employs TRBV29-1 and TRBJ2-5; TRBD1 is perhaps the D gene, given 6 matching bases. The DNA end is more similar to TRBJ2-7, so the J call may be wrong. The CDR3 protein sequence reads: CSVVTQGSYEQYF. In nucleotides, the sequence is TGCAGCGTTGTTACCCAGGGGTCCTACGAGCAGTACTTC.